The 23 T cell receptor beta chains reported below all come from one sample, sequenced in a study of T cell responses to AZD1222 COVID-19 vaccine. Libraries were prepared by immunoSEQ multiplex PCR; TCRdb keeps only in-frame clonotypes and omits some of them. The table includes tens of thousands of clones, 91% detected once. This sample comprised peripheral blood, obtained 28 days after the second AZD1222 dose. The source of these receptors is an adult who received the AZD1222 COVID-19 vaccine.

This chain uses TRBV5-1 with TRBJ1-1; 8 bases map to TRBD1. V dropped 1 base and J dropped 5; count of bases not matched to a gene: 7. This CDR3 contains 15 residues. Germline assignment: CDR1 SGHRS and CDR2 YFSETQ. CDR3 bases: TGCGCCAGCAGCTTGAGGGGACAGGAGAATACTGAAGCTTTCTTT. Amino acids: CASSLRGQENTEAFF.

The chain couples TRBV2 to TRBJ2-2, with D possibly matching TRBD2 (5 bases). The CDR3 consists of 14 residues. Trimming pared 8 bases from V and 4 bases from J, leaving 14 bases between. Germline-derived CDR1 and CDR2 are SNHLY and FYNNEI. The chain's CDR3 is CASRLAMGTGELFF. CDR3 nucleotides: TGTGCCAGCCGGTTAGCGATGGGCACCGGGGAGCTGTTTTTT.

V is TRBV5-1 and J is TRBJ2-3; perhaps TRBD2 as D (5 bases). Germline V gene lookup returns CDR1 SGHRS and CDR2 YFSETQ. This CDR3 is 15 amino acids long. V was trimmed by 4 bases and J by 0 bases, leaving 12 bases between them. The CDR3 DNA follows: TGCGCCAGCAGCCCCGGGCGGGTTAGCACAGATACGCAGTATTTT. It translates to CASSPGRVSTDTQYF. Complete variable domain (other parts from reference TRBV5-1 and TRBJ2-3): KAGVTQTPRYLIKTRGQQVTLSCSPISGHRSVSWYQQTPGQGLQFLFEYFSETQRNKGNFPGRFSGRQFSNSRSEMNVSTLELGDSALYLCASSPGRVSTDTQYFGPGTRLTVL.

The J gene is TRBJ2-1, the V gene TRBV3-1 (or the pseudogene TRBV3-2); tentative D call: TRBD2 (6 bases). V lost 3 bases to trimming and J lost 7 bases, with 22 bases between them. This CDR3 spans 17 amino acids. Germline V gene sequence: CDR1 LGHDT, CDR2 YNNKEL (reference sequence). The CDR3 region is CASSQRARDSRQNEQFF. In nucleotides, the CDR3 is TGTGCCAGCAGCCAGCGAGCCCGGGACTCACGCCAGAATGAGCAGTTCTTC.

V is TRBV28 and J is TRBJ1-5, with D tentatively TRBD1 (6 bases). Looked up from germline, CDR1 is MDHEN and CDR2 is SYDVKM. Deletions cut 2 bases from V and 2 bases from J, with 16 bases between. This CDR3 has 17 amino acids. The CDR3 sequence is CASSLEGHNRGNQPQHF. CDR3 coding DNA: TGTGCCAGCAGTTTAGAGGGACACAATAGGGGCAATCAGCCCCAGCATTTT.

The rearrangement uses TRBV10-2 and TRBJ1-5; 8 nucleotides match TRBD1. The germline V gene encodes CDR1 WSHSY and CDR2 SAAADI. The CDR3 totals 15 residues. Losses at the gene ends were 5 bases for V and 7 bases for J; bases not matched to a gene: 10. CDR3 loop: CASSQTGVNGQPQHF. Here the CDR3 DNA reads TGCGCCAGCAGTCAGACAGGGGTAAACGGACAGCCCCAGCATTTT.

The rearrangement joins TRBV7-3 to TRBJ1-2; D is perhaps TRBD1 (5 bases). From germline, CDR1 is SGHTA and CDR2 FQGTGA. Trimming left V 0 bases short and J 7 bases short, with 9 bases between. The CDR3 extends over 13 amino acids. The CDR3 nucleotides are TGTGCCAGCAGCTTAACAACAGGCAGTGGCTACACCTTC. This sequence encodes CASSLTTGSGYTF.

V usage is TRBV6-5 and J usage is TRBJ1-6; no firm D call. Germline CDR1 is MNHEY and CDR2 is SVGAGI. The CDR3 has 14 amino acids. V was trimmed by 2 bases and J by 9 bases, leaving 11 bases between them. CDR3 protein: CASSYITAGSPLHF. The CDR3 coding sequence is TGTGCCAGCAGTTACATAACAGCGGGTTCACCCCTCCACTTT.

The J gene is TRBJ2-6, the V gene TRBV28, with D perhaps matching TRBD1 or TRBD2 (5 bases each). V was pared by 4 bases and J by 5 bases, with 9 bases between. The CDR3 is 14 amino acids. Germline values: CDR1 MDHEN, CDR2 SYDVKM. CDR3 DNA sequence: TGTGCCAGCAGTTGGGACCCCCGGGCCAACGTCCTGACTTTC. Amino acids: CASSWDPRANVLTF. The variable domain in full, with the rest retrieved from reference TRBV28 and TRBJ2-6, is DVKVTQSSRYLVKRTGEKVFLECVQDMDHENMFWYRQDPGLGLRLIYFSYDVKMKEKGDIPEGYSVSREKKERFSLILESASTNQTSMYLCASSWDPRANVLTFGAGSRLTVL.

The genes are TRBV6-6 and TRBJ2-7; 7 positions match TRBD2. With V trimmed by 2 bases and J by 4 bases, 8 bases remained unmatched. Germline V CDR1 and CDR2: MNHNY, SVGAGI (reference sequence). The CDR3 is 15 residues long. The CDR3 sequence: CASSYGGGSQYEQYF. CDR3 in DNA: TGTGCCAGCAGTTACGGGGGAGGGTCACAGTACGAGCAGTACTTC.

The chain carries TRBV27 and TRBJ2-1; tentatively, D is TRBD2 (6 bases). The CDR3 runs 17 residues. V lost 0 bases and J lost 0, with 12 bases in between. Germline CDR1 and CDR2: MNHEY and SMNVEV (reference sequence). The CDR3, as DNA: TGTGCCAGCAGTTTATCCCTGACTAGTTCCTCCTACAATGAGCAGTTCTTC. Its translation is CASSLSLTSSSYNEQFF.

CDR3 DNA sequence: TGTGCCAGCAGCTTACGGATCACTGAAGCTTTCTTT. Amino acids: CASSLRITEAFF. This sequence joins TRBV7-8 and TRBJ1-1, with D unclear. The CDR3 is 12 amino acids. V lost 2 bases, J lost 4 bases, and 5 bases lay in between. Germline CDR1 is SGHVS and CDR2 is FQNEAQ.

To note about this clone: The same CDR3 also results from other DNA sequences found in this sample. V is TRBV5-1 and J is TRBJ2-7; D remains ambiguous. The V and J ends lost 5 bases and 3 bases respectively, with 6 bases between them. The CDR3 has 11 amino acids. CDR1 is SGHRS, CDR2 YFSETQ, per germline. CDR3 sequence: CASSSSYEQYF. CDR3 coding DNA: TGCGCCAGCAGTTCGAGCTACGAGCAGTACTTC.

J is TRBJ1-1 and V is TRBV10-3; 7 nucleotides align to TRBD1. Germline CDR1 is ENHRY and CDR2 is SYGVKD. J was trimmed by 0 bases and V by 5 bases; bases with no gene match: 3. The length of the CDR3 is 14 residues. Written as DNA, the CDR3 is TGTGCCATCAGTCCTGACAGGGTGAACACTGAAGCTTTCTTT. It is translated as CAISPDRVNTEAFF.

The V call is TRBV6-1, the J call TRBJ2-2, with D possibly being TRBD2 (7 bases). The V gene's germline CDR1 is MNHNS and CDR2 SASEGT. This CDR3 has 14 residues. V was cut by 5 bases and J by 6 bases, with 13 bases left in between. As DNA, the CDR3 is TGTGCCAGCAGTCCCGGGGGGCGTTCCGGGGAGCTGTTTTTT. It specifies CASSPGGRSGELFF.

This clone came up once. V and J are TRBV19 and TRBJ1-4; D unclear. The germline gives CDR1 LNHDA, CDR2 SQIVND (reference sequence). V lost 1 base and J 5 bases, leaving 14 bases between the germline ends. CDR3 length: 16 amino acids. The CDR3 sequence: CASSIVAGSSNEKLFF. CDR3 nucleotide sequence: TGTGCCAGTAGTATAGTTGCCGGGTCCTCGAATGAAAAACTGTTTTTT. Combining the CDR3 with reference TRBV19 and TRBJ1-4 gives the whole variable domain DGGITQSPKYLFRKEGQNVTLSCEQNLNHDAMYWYRQDPGQGLRLIYYSQIVNDFQKGDIAEGYSVSREKKESFPLTVTSAQKNPTAFYLCASSIVAGSSNEKLFFGSGTQLSVL.

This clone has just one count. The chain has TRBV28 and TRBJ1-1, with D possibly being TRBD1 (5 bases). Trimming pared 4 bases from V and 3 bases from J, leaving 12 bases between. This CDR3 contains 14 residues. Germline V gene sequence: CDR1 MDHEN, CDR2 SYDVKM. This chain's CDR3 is CASSSGGADTEAFF. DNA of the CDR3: TGTGCCAGCAGTTCAGGAGGGGCGGACACTGAAGCTTTCTTT.

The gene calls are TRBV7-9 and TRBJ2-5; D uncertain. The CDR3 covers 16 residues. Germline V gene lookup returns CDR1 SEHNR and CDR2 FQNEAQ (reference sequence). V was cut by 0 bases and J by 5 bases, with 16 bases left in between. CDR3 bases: TGTGCCAGCAGCTTAGCTCAGGTTTACGGAGTGGAGACCCAGTACTTC. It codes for CASSLAQVYGVETQYF. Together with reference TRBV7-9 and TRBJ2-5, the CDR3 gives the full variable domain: DTGVSQNPRHKITKRGQNVTFRCDPISEHNRLYWYRQTLGQGPEFLTYFQNEAQLEKSRLLSDRFSAERPKGSFSTLEIQRTEQGDSAMYLCASSLAQVYGVETQYFGPGTRLLVL.

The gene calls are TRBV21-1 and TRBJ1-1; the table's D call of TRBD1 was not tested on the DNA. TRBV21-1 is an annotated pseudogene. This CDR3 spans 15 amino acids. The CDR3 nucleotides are TGTGCCAGCAGCAAACGCCGTACAGAGAACACTGAAGCTTTCTTT. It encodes CASSKRRTENTEAFF.

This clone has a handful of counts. The CDR3 protein is CASSQDYWGQGTTGELFF. CDR3 nucleotides: TGTGCCAGCAGCCAAGATTATTGGGGACAGGGGACCACCGGGGAGCTGTTTTTT. The gene calls are TRBV4-2 and TRBJ2-2, with 10 bases fitting TRBD1. The CDR3 is made up of 18 amino acids. After removal of 0 bases from V and 4 bases from J, the junction contained 8 bases not matched to a gene. Germline V gene sequence: CDR1 LGHNA, CDR2 YNFKEQ.

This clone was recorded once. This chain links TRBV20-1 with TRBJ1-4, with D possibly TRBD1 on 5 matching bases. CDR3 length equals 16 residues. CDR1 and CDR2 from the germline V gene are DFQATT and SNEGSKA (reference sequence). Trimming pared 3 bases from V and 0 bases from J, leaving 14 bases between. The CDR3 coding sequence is TGCAGTGCTAGTTCGTCGGGGCTTGCAACTAATGAAAAACTGTTTTTT. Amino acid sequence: CSASSSGLATNEKLFF.

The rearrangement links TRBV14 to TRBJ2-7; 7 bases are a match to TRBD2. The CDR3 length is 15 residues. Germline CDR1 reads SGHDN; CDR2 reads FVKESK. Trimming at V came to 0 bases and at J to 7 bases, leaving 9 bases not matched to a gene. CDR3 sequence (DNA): TGTGCCAGCAGCCAAGATTATAGCGGGTTTGGTGAGCAGTACTTC. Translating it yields CASSQDYSGFGEQYF.

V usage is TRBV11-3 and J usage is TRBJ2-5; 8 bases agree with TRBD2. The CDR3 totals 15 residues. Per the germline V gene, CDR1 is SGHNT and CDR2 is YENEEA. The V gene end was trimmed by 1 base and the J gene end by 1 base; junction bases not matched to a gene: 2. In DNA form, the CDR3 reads TGTGCCAGCAGCTTAGTCGGGGGGGTCCAAGAGACCCAGTACTTC. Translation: CASSLVGGVQETQYF.